This TCR beta chain derives from a study of blood T cell repertoires in COVID-19. In the study overall: The study drew acute and convalescent COVID-19 samples from the United States, Italy and Spain. From T cells, B-cell-depleted T cells, or PBMCs came the material, which was cDNA or gDNA.

Trimming took 0 bases from V and 7 from J; bases not matched to a gene: 5. The CDR3 spans 15 residues. Germline loops: CDR1 MGHDK, CDR2 SYGVNS. This clone has only a few counts. As originally analysed: The authors estimated nucleated cell counts from reference gene primer amplification. Method: immunoSEQ multiplex PCR; TCRdb's copy keeps in-frame clones and lacks some. V and J calls and clone size are given by that table; D and trimming were obtained from the DNA. This table has some 49,000 clones, 82% appearing once. J is TRBJ2-1 and V is TRBV25-1, with 8 bases matching TRBD1. The source of this sequence is an older woman with acute or convalescent COVID-19. Sequenced input: peripheral blood. CDR3 bases: TGTGCCAGCAGTGAATATGGACAGGGAGTTAATGAGCAGTTCTTC. Amino acid sequence: CASSEYGQGVNEQFF.